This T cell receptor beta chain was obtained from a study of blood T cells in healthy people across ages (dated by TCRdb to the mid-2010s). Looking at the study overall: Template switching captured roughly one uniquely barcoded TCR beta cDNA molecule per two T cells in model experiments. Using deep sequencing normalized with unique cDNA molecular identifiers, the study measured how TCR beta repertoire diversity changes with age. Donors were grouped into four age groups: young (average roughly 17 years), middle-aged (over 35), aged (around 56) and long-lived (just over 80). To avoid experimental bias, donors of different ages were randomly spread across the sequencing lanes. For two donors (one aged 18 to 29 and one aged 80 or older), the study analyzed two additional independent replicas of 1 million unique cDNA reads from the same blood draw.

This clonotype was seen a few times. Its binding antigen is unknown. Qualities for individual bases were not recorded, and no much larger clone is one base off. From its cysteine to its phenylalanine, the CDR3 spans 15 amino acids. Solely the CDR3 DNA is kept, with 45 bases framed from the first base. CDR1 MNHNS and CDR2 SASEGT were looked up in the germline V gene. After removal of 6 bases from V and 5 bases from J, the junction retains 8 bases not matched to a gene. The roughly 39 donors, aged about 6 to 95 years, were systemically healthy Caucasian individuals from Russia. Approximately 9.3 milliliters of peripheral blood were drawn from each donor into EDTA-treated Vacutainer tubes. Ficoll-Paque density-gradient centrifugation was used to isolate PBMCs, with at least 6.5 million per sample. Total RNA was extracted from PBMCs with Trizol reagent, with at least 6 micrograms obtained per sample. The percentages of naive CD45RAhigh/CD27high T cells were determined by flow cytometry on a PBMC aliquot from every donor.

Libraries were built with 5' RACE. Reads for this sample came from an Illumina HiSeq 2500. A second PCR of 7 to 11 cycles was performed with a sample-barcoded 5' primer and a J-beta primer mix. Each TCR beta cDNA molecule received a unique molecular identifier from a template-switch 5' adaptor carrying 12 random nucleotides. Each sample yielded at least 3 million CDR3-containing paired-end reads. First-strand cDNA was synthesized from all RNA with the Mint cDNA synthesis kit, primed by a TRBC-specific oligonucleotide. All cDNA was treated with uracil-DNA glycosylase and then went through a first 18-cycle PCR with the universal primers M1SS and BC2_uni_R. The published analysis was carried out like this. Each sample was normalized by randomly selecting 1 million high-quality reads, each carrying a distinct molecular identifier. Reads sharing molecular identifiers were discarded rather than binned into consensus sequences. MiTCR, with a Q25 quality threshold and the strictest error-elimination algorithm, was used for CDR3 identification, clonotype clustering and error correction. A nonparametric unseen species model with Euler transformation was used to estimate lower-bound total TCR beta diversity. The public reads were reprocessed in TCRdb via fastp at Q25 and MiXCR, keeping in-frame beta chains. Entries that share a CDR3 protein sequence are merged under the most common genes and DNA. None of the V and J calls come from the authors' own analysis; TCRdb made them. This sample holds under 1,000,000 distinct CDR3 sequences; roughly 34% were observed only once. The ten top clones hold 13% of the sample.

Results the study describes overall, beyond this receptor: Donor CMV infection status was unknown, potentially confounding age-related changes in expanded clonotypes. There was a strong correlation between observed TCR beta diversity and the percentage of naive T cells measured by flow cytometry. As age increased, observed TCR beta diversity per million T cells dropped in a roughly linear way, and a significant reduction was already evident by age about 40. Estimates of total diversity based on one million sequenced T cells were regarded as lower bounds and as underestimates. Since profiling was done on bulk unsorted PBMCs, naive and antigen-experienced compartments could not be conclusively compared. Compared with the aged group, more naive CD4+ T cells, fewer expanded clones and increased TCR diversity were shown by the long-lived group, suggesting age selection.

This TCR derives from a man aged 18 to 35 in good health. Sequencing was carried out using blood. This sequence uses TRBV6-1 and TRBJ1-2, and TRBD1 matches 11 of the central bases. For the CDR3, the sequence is CASRLTGTGGYGYTF. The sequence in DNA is TGTGCCAGCAGGCTAACTGGGACAGGGGGTTATGGCTACACCTTC.